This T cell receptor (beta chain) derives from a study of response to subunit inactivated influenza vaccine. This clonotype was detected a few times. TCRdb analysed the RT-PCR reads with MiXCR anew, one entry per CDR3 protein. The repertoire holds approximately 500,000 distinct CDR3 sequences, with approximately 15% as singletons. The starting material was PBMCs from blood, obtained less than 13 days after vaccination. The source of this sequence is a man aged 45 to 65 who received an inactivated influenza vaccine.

The CDR3 reads CASSLNLLDRRNTIYF. As DNA, the CDR3 is TGTGCCAGCAGTTTAAACTTGTTGGACCGCCGAAACACCATATATTTT. This chain joins TRBV28 and TRBJ1-3; D unclear. Germline loops: CDR1 MDHEN, CDR2 SYDVKM. V was pared by 2 bases and J by 5 bases, with 16 bases between. This CDR3 spans 16 amino acids.